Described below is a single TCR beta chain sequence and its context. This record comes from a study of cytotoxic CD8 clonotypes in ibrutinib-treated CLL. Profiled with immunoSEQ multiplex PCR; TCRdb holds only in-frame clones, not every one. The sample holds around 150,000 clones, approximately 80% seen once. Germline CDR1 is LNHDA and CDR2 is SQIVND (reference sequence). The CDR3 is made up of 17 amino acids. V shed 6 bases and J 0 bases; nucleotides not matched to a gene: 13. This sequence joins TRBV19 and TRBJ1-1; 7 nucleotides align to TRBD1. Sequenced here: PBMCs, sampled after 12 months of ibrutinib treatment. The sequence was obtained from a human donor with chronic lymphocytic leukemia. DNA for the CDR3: TGTGCCAGTAGCCGCGGGACAGAGGCCCTTTTGAACACTGAAGCTTTCTTT. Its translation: CASSRGTEALLNTEAFF. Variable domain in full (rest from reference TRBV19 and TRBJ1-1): DGGITQSPKYLFRKEGQNVTLSCEQNLNHDAMYWYRQDPGQGLRLIYYSQIVNDFQKGDIAEGYSVSREKKESFPLTVTSAQKNPTAFYLCASSRGTEALLNTEAFFGQGTRLTVV.